A single T cell receptor beta chain is shown here with its context. Its antigen is currently unknown. The data stem from a study of OX40 agonist ivuxolimab in advanced cancers. Whole-study context: Of the patients, three showed partial responses, one with hepatocellular carcinoma and two with cutaneous melanoma.

Germline CDR1 reads DFQATT; CDR2 reads SNEGSKA (reference sequence). This CDR3 is 11 amino acids long. Trimming removed 1 base from V and 6 bases from J, with 6 bases in between. Excluded were patients having autoimmune disease history or systemic immunosuppression. The sampling schedule covered blood at baseline, cycle 4 day 1, and cycle 7 day 1. General observations from the study: The mean number of expanded clones was higher in CD8+ T cells than in CD4+.

Assay: immunoSEQ multiplex PCR; the TCRdb copy retains only in-frame clones and omits some. Found here are around 46,000 clones, roughly 91% of them singletons; the top ten hold 31%. This sequence originates from an adult with an advanced solid tumor such as melanoma, head and neck, liver or kidney cancer. Specimen: CD4+ or CD8+ T cells sorted from blood, collected in a trial of the OX40 agonist ivuxolimab. The chain joins TRBV20-1 to TRBJ1-2; D is unclear. The CDR3 sequence is CSARATHGYTF. For the CDR3, the DNA is TGCAGTGCTAGAGCCACCCATGGCTACACCTTC.